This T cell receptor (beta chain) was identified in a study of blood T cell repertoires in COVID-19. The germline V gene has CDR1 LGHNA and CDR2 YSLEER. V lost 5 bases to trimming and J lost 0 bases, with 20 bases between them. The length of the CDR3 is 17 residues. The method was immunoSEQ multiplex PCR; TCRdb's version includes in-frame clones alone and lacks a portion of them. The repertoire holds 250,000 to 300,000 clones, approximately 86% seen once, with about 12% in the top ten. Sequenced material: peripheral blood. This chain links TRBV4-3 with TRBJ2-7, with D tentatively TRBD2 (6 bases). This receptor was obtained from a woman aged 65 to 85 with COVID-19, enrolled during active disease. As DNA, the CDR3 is TGCGCCAGCAGCAACGATCTGGACTACCTGAGCTCCTACGAGCAGTACTTC. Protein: CASSNDLDYLSSYEQYF.